Given below is one TCR beta chain in context. This entry is derived from a study of blood T cell repertoires in COVID-19. Across the study: Whether acute or convalescent, the COVID-19 samples came from the United States, Italy and Spain.

Deletions cut 3 bases from V and 7 bases from J, with 8 bases between. Looked up from germline, CDR1 is SGDLS and CDR2 is YYNGEE. The length of the CDR3 is 11 residues. Using immunoSEQ multiplex PCR, the repertoire was profiled, and TCRdb retains in-frame clones only, with some absent. Seen here are about 330,000 clones, roughly 90% observed once, and the top ten hold approximately 17%. The sequencing input was PBMCs or T cells enriched from blood (not recorded which). The gene calls are TRBV9 and TRBJ2-7, with unresolved D. This clonotype was obtained from a woman aged 25 to 45 who had recovered from COVID-19. The CDR3 region is CASSASGEQYF. In nucleotides, the CDR3 is TGTGCCAGCAGCGCCTCCGGGGAGCAGTACTTC.